This entry lists 9 T cell receptor beta chains sequenced from one sample in a study of vaccination and CD4 T cells after COVID-19. Indicated treatment: roughly 11-day PBMC culture with coronavirus spike peptide pools or control peptides (ViraFEST assay). For these TCRs, the target antigens are not known. Cultured CD4+ T-cell DNA underwent Oncomine TCR Beta short-read sequencing. TCRdb re-derived calls from the PCR reads in MiXCR, one entry per CDR3 protein. Here the sample spans approximately 13,000 distinct CDR3 sequences, less than 60% being singletons. Sequencing was carried out using CD4+ T cells from blood, cultured in vitro. The receptor set was obtained from a human donor who had recovered from COVID-19.

V is TRBV19 and J is TRBJ1-5; D not resolved. V was trimmed by 0 bases and J by 1 base, leaving 7 bases between them. The CDR3 has 15 amino acids. Germline-derived CDR1 and CDR2 are LNHDA and SQIVND (reference sequence). The CDR3 nucleotides are TGTGCCAGTAGTATAGATGGAGGCAGCAATCAGCCCCAGCATTTT. As protein: CASSIDGGSNQPQHF.

The V call is TRBV12-3 or TRBV12-4, the J call TRBJ1-5; tentatively, D is TRBD1 (6 bases). V gave up 6 bases and J gave up 3 bases, with 15 bases separating them. This CDR3 contains 15 residues. The CDR3 DNA reads TGTGCCAGCAGCCCCACGAGGGGGGTCAATCAGCCCCAGCATTTT. Translated: CASSPTRGVNQPQHF.

The genes are TRBV30 and TRBJ1-2; D not certain. V dropped 0 bases and J dropped 2 bases, with 7 bases sitting between them. The CDR3 runs to 13 residues. Germline CDR1 reads GTSNPN; CDR2 reads SVGIG (reference sequence). The CDR3 loop is CAWSVQANYGYTF. As DNA, the CDR3 is TGTGCCTGGAGTGTCCAGGCAAACTATGGCTACACCTTC.

This clonotype was picked up a small number of times. This chain uses TRBV6-1 with TRBJ1-4; 10 positions match TRBD1. Germline V gene sequence: CDR1 MNHNS, CDR2 SASEGT. The CDR3 spans 16 residues. Unmatched junction bases numbered 7, after V lost 1 base and J lost 8 bases. This CDR3 reads CASSEVDGTGEEKLFF. CDR3 DNA: TGTGCCAGCAGTGAAGTTGATGGGACAGGGGAGGAAAAACTGTTTTTT.

This clonotype occurred a few times. V and J are TRBV24-1 and TRBJ2-3; D may be TRBD1 or TRBD2 (5 bases each). Germline V gene lookup returns CDR1 KGHDR and CDR2 SFDVKD. The length of the CDR3 is 15 residues. The V end lost 0 bases, the J end lost 2 bases, and 8 bases lay between the germline ends. CDR3 amino acids: CATSDLGGNTDTQYF. In DNA, the CDR3 is TGTGCCACCAGTGATTTGGGGGGAAACACAGATACGCAGTATTTT.

CDR3 sequence (DNA): TGCAGTGCTACCGGGACAGGGGGCGGTAGAATGGGCGCAGATACGCAGTATTTT. Translation gives CSATGTGGGRMGADTQYF. V gene TRBV20-1 combines with J gene TRBJ2-3, with 12 bases lining up with TRBD1. Germline trimming cut 4 bases from V and 4 bases from J; bases unmatched to any gene: 15. From germline, CDR1 is DFQATT and CDR2 SNEGSKA (reference sequence). The CDR3 extends over 18 amino acids.

J is TRBJ2-7 and V is TRBV11-2, with 11 nucleotides matching TRBD1. Germline CDR1 reads SGHAT; CDR2 reads FQNNGV. The V gene end was trimmed by 5 bases and the J gene end by 4 bases; junction bases not matched to a gene: 7. CDR3 size: 15 residues. The CDR3: CASSRAGQGGYEQYF. CDR3 DNA: TGTGCCAGCAGCCGAGCGGGACAGGGGGGTTACGAGCAGTACTTC. Filled out from reference TRBV11-2 and TRBJ2-7, the complete variable domain reads EAGVAQSPRYKIIEKRQSVAFWCNPISGHATLYWYQQILGQGPKLLIQFQNNGVVDDSQLPKDRFSAERLKGVDSTLKIQPAKLEDSAVYLCASSRAGQGGYEQYFGPGTRLTVT.

The genes are TRBV12-3 or TRBV12-4 and TRBJ1-1, with D unresolved. This CDR3 contains 12 residues. The V end lost 7 bases, the J end lost 7 bases, and 13 bases lay between the germline ends. The CDR3, as DNA: TGTGCCAGCAAGATCCGGCGACTTGAAGCTTTCTTT. It encodes CASKIRRLEAFF.

This sequence joins TRBV2 and TRBJ1-1, with 8 bases matching TRBD1. The CDR3 totals 14 residues. J lost 1 base, V lost 2 bases, and 0 bases had no gene match. The V gene's germline CDR1 is SNHLY and CDR2 FYNNEI. The CDR3 DNA follows: TGTGCCAGCAGTGAACAGGGGGCGAACACTGAAGCTTTCTTT. This encodes CASSEQGANTEAFF.